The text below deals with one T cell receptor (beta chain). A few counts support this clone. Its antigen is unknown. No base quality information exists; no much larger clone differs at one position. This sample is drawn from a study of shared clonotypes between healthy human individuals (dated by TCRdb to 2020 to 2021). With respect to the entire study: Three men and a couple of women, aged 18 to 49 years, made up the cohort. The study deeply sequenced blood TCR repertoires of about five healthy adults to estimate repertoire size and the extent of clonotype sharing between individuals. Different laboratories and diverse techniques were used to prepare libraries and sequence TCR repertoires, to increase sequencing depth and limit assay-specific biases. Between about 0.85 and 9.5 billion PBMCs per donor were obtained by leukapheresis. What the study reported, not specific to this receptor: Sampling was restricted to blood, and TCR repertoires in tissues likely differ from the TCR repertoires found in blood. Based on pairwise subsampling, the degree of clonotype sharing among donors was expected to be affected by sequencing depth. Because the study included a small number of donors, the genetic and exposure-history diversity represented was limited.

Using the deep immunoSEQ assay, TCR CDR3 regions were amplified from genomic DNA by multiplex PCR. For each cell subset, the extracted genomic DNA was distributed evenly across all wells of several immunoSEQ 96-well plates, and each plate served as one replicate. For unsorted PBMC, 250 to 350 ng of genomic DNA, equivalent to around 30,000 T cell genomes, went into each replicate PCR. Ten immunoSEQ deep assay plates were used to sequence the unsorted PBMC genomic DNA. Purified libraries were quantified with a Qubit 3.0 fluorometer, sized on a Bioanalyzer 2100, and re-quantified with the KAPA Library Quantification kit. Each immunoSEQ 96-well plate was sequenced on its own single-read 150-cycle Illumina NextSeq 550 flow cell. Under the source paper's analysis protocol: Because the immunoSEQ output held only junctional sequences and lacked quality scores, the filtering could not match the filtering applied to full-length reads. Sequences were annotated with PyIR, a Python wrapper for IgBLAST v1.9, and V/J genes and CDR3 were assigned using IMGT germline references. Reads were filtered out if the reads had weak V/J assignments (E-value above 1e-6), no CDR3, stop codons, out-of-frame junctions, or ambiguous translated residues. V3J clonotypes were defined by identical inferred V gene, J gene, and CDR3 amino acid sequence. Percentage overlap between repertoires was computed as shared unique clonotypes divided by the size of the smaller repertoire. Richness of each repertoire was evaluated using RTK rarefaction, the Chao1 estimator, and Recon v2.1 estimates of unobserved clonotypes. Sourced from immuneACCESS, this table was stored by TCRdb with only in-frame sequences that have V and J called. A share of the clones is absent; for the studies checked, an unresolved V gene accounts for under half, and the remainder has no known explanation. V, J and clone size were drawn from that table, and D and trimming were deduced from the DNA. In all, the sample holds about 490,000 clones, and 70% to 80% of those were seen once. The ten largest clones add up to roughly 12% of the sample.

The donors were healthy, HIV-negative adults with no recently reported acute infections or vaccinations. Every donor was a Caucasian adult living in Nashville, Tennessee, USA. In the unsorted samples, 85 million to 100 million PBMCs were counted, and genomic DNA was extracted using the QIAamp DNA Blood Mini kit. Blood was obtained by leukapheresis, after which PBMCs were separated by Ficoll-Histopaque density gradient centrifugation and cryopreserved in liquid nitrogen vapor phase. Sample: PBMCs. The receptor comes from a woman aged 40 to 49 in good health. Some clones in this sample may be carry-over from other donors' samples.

The bases read TGTGCCAGCAGTCGACGGGACGGAGGGAATCAGCCCCAGCATTTT. Its coded protein is CASSRRDGGNQPQHF. The chain links TRBV2 with TRBJ1-5, with a tentative D gene TRBD1 over 5 matching bases. CDR1 SNHLY and CDR2 FYNNEI were looked up in the germline V gene. Cut back by 5 bases and 4 bases, the V and J ends lie 15 bases apart. The CDR3 sequence holds 15 residues, the cysteine and phenylalanine included. Solely the CDR3 DNA is kept, with 45 bases framed from the first base.